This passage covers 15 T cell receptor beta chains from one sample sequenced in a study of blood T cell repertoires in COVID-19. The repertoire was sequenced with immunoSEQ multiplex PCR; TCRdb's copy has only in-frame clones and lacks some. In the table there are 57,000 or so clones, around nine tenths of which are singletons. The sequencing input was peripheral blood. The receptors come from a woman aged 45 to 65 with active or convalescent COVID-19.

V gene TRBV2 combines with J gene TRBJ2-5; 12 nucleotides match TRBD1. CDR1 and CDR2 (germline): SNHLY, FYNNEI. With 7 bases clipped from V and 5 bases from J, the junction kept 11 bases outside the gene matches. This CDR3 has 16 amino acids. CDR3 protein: CASNSGQGAGDETQYF. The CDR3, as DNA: TGTGCCAGCAACTCGGGACAGGGGGCTGGAGATGAGACCCAGTACTTC.

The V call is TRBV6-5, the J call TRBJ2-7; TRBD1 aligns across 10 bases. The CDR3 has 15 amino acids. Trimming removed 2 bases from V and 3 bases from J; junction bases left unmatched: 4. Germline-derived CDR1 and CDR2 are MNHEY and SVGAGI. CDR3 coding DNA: TGTGCCAGCAGTTACACTGGGGACAGGGGCTACGAGCAGTACTTC. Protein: CASSYTGDRGYEQYF.

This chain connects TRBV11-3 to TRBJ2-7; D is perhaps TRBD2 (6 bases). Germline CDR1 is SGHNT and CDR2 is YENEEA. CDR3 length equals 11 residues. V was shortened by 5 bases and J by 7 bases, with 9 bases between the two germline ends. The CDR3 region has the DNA TGTGCCAGCAGCGCCGGGGGAGAGCAGTACTTC. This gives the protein CASSAGGEQYF.

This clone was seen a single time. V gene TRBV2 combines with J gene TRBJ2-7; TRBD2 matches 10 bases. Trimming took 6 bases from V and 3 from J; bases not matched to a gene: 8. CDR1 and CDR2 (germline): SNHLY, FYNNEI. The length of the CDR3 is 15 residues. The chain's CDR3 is CASSLAGEPIYEQYF. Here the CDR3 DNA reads TGTGCCAGCAGCCTAGCGGGAGAACCGATCTACGAGCAGTACTTC.

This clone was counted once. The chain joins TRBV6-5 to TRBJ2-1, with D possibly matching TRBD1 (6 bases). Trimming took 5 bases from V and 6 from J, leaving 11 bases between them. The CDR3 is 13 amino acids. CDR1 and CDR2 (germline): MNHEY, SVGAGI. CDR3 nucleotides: TGTGCCAGCAGTAACAGGGTAGGCAATGAGCAGTTCTTC. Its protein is CASSNRVGNEQFF.

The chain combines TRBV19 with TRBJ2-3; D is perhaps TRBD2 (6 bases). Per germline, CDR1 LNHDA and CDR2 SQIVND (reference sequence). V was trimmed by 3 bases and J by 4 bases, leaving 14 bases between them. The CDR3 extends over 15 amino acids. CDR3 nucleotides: TGTGCCAGTAGTATCGGGAGTTCTCTCCCAGATACGCAGTATTTT. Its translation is CASSIGSSLPDTQYF.

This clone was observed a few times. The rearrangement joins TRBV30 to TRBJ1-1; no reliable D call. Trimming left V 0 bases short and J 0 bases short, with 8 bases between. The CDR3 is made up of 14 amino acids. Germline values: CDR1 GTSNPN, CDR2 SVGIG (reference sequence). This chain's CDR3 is CAWSVWRLNTEAFF. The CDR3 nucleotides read TGTGCCTGGAGTGTCTGGAGGTTGAACACTGAAGCTTTCTTT.

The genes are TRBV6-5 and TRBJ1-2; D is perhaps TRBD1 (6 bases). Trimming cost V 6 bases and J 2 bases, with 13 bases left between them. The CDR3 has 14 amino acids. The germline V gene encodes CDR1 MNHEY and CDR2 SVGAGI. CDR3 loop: CASSRPDSNYGYTF. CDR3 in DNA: TGTGCCAGCAGCCGCCCGGACAGCAACTATGGCTACACCTTC.

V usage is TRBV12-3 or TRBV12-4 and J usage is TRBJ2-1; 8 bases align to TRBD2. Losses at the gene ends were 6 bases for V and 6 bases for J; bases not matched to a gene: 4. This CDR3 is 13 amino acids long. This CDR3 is CASSGLASNEQFF. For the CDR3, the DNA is TGTGCCAGCAGCGGACTAGCTAGCAATGAGCAGTTCTTC.

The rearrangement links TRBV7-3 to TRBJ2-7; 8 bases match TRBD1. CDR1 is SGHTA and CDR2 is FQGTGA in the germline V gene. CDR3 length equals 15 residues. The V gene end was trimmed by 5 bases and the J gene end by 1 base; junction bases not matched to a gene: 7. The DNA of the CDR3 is TGTGCCAGCAGCCCAGAAACAGGGGGTTCCTACGAGCAGTACTTC. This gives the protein CASSPETGGSYEQYF.

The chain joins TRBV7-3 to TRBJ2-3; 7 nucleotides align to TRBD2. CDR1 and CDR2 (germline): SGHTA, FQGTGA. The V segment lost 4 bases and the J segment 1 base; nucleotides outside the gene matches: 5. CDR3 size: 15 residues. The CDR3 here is CASSSMSGGTDTQYF. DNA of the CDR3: TGTGCCAGCAGCTCGATGAGCGGGGGCACAGATACGCAGTATTTT.

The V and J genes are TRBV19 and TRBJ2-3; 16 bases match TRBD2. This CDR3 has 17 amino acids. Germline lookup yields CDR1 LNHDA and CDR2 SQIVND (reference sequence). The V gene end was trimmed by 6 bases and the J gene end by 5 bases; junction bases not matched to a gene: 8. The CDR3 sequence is CASSKPGLAGGGDTQYF. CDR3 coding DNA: TGTGCCAGTAGCAAACCGGGACTAGCGGGAGGGGGAGATACGCAGTATTTT.

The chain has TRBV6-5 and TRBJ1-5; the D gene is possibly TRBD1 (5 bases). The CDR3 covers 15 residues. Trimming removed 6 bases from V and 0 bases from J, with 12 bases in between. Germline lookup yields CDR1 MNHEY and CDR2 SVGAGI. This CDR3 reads CASRPDIYSNQPQHF. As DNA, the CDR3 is TGTGCCAGCAGGCCGGACATTTATAGCAATCAGCCCCAGCATTTT.

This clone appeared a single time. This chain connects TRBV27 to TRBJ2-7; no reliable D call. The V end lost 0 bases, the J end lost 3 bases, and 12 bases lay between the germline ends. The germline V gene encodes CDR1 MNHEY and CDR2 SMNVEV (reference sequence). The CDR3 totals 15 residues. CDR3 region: CASSLSAVSIYEQYF. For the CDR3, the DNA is TGTGCCAGCAGTTTATCGGCAGTATCCATCTACGAGCAGTACTTC.

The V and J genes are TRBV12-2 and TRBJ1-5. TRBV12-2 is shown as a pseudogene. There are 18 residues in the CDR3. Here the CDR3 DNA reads TGTGCAAGTCGCTTAGTTTCATTGTCCGGGGTTAGCAATCAGCCCCAGCATTTT. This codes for CASRLVSLSGVSNQPQHF.